This entry lists 14 T cell receptor beta chains sequenced from one sample in a study of shared clonotypes between healthy human individuals. Clones were read by immunoSEQ multiplex PCR, and TCRdb kept only the in-frame ones, dropping some. The sample includes nearly 1,000,000 clones, 60% to 85% of them seen just once. Source material: memory CD4+ T cells sorted from blood. Regarding subset: CD45RA-negative fraction. These receptors originate from a man aged 18 to 30 in good health.

This rearrangement joins TRBV18 to TRBJ1-3; no firm D call. The CDR3 has 16 amino acids. V shed 0 bases and J shed 4 bases, with 13 bases lying between them. The germline V gene has CDR1 KGHSH and CDR2 LQKENI. CDR3: CASSPPEALWGNTIYF. CDR3 nucleotides: TGTGCCAGCTCACCACCGGAGGCGCTGTGGGGAAACACCATATATTTT.

The V and J genes are TRBV18 and TRBJ2-7; no reliable D call. Trimming took 6 bases from V and 4 from J, leaving 19 bases between them. CDR3 length: 15 residues. CDR1 and CDR2 from the germline V gene are KGHSH and LQKENI. CDR3 DNA sequence: TGTGCCAGCTCCCCTCGTGGTCGCAGTTTTTACGAGCAGTACTTC. Translating gives CASSPRGRSFYEQYF.

The genes are TRBV5-1 and TRBJ1-1; 9 bases fit TRBD1. Trimming cost V 2 bases and J 3 bases; bases outside gene matches: 8. Per germline, CDR1 SGHRS and CDR2 YFSETQ. CDR3 length: 16 residues. The CDR3 here is CASSFVSGTGYTEAFF. CDR3 nucleotide sequence: TGCGCCAGCAGCTTTGTCTCCGGGACAGGGTACACTGAAGCTTTCTTT.

This clone was seen only a few times. The chain joins TRBV10-2 to TRBJ1-1; D is ambiguous. Germline V gene lookup returns CDR1 WSHSY and CDR2 SAAADI. This CDR3 contains 13 residues. The V end lost 0 bases, the J end lost 11 bases, and 13 bases lay between the germline ends. CDR3 residues: CASSESVGASAFF. The DNA of the CDR3 is TGCGCCAGCAGTGAGTCGGTAGGAGCATCTGCTTTCTTT.

The rearrangement links TRBV11-3 to TRBJ1-1; D is perhaps TRBD1 (5 bases). Between the trimmed V and J ends, which lost 3 bases and 3 bases, there was a span of 11 bases. Germline assignment: CDR1 SGHNT and CDR2 YENEEA. The CDR3 consists of 14 residues. In DNA form, the CDR3 reads TGTGCCAGCAGCTTTTTCAGGGTTGACACTGAAGCTTTCTTT. It is translated as CASSFFRVDTEAFF.

This rearrangement joins TRBV9 to TRBJ1-1; the D is unclear. The CDR3 runs to 13 residues. CDR1 is SGDLS and CDR2 is YYNGEE in the germline V gene. Trimming shortened V by 3 bases and J by 1 base, and 7 bases separated the two germline ends. The CDR3 bases are TGTGCCAGCAGCGCTTCAACGAACACTGAAGCTTTCTTT. It specifies CASSASTNTEAFF.

The V gene is TRBV10-3, the J gene TRBJ2-1; TRBD2 matches 9 bases. The CDR3 spans 17 residues. V was clipped by 6 bases and J by 0 bases; unmatched bases: 9. Germline V gene sequence: CDR1 ENHRY, CDR2 SYGVKD. CDR3 sequence (DNA): TGTGCCATCAGGGGTAGCGGGAGCGCTAGCTCCTACAATGAGCAGTTCTTC. As protein: CAIRGSGSASSYNEQFF.

The chain recombines TRBV4-1 with TRBJ2-3; possibly TRBD2 for D (6 bases). The CDR3 consists of 15 residues. The germline gives CDR1 MGHRA, CDR2 YSYEKL. The germline V and J ends were trimmed by 7 bases and 5 bases, with 19 bases remaining between them. The chain's CDR3 is CASKHLGGAIDTQYF. The CDR3 DNA reads as TGCGCCAGCAAACATTTGGGGGGAGCCATAGATACGCAGTATTTT.

The gene calls are TRBV28 and TRBJ2-5; the D call may be TRBD1 or TRBD2 (6 bases each). The germline gives CDR1 MDHEN, CDR2 SYDVKM. V dropped 3 bases and J dropped 3 bases, with 20 bases sitting between them. The CDR3 covers 17 residues. Here the CDR3 reads CASSFSVRGPLKETQYF. The CDR3 DNA reads TGTGCCAGCAGTTTTTCCGTCCGGGGGCCGTTGAAAGAGACCCAGTACTTC. The full variable domain, completed using reference TRBV28 and TRBJ2-5, is DVKVTQSSRYLVKRTGEKVFLECVQDMDHENMFWYRQDPGLGLRLIYFSYDVKMKEKGDIPEGYSVSREKKERFSLILESASTNQTSMYLCASSFSVRGPLKETQYFGPGTRLLVL.

This sequence joins TRBV10-3 and TRBJ2-2; 7 bases agree with TRBD1. V lost 7 bases, J lost 6 bases, and 14 bases stayed unmatched. From germline, CDR1 is ENHRY and CDR2 SYGVKD. This CDR3 is 16 amino acids long. CDR3 region: CAITDRVLGTSGELFF. CDR3 bases: TGTGCCATCACCGACAGGGTACTCGGAACGTCCGGGGAGCTGTTTTTT.

This clone was seen only once. The chain employs TRBV5-4 and TRBJ2-3, with D hard to call. CDR1 is SGHNT and CDR2 is YYREEE in the germline V gene (reference sequence). The CDR3 has 15 residues. V was clipped by 0 bases and J by 2 bases, with 10 bases between them. CDR3 nucleotides: TGTGCCAGCAGCTTGGACGCTTATACCACAGATACGCAGTATTTT. Protein product: CASSLDAYTTDTQYF. Full variable domain (outside the CDR3, taken from reference TRBV5-4 and TRBJ2-3): ETGVTQSPTHLIKTRGQQVTLRCSSQSGHNTVSWYQQALGQGPQFIFQYYREEENGRGNFPPRFSGLQFPNYSSELNVNALELDDSALYLCASSLDAYTTDTQYFGPGTRLTVL.

V usage is TRBV28 and J usage is TRBJ2-3; D gene uncertain. The CDR3 length is 13 residues. Germline V gene sequence: CDR1 MDHEN, CDR2 SYDVKM. The V end lost 5 bases, the J end lost 3 bases, and 9 bases lay between the germline ends. CDR3 nucleotide sequence: TGTGCCAGCAGTCCACACACTACAGATACGCAGTATTTT. The encoded protein is CASSPHTTDTQYF.

The CDR3 sequence: CASTLVGTKSYEQYF. CDR3 nucleotides: TGTGCCAGCACCTTGGTAGGGACCAAGTCCTACGAGCAGTACTTC. J is TRBJ2-7 and V is TRBV7-9; either TRBD1 or TRBD2 may fit D (5 bases each). V lost 7 bases and J lost 1, with 17 bases in between. Germline assignment: CDR1 SEHNR and CDR2 FQNEAQ (reference sequence). This CDR3 spans 15 amino acids. Based on the CDR3 plus reference TRBV7-9 and TRBJ2-7, the full variable domain is DTGVSQNPRHKITKRGQNVTFRCDPISEHNRLYWYRQTLGQGPEFLTYFQNEAQLEKSRLLSDRFSAERPKGSFSTLEIQRTEQGDSAMYLCASTLVGTKSYEQYFGPGTRLTVT.

This chain's CDR3 is CAWSVRDRNTEAFF. CDR3 nucleotides: TGTGCCTGGAGTGTACGAGACAGGAACACTGAAGCTTTCTTT. The chain joins TRBV30 to TRBJ1-1; a weak D match, TRBD1 (5 bases). The CDR3 is made up of 14 amino acids. Germline V gene sequence: CDR1 GTSNPN, CDR2 SVGIG (reference sequence). The V end lost 0 bases, the J end lost 1 base, and 9 bases lay between the germline ends.